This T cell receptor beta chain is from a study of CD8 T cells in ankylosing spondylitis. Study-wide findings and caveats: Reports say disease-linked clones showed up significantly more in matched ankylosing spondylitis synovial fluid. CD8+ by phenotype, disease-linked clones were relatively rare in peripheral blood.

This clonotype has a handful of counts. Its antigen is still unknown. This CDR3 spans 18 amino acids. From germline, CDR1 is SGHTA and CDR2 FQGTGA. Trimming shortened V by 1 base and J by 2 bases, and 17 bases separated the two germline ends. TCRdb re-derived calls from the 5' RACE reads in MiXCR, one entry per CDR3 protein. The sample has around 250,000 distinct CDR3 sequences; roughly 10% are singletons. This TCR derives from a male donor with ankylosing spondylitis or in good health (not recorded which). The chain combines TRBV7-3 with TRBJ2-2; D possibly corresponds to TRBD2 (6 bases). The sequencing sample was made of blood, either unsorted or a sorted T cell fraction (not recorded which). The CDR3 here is CASSLKAPASENTGELFF. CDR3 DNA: TGTGCCAGCAGCTTAAAGGCCCCGGCTAGCGAAAACACCGGGGAGCTGTTTTTT.